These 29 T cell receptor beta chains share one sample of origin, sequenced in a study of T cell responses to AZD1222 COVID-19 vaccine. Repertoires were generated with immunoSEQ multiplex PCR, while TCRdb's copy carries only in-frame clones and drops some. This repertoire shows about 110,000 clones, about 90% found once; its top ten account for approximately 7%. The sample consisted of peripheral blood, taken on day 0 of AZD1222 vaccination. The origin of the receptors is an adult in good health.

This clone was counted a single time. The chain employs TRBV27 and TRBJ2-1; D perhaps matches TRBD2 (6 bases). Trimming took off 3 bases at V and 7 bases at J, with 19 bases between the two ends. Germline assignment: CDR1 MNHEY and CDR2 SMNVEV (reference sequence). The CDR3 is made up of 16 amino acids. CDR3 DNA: TGTGCCAGCAGTTTGTTGGCCTCCTCCGGAGGGAATGAGCAGTTCTTC. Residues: CASSLLASSGGNEQFF.

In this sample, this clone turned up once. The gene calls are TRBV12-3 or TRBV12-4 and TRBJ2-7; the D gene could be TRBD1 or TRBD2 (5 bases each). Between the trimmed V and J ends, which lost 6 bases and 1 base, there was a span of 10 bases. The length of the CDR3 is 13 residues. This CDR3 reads CASRWDGSYEQYF. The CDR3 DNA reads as TGTGCCAGCAGATGGGACGGATCCTACGAGCAGTACTTC.

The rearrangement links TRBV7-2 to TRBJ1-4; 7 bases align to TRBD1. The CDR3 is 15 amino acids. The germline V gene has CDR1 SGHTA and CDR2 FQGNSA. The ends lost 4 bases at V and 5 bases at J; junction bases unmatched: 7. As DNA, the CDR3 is TGTGCCAGCAGCTGGGGACAGCTAAAAAATGAAAAACTGTTTTTT. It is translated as CASSWGQLKNEKLFF. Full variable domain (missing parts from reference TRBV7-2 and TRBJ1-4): GAGVSQSPSNKVTEKGKDVELRCDPISGHTALYWYRQSLGQGLEFLIYFQGNSAPDKSGLPSDRFSAERTGGSVSTLTIQRTQQEDSAVYLCASSWGQLKNEKLFFGSGTQLSVL.

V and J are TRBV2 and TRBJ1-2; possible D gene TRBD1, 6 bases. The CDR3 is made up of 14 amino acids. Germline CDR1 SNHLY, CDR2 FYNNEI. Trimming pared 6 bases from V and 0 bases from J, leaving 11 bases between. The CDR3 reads CASSKQGPNYGYTF. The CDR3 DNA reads TGTGCCAGCAGCAAACAGGGACCTAACTATGGCTACACCTTC.

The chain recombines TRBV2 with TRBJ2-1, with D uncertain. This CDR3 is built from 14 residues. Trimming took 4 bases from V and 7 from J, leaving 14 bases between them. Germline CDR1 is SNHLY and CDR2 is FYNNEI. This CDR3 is CASSVLVASNEQFF. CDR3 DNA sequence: TGTGCCAGCAGTGTGCTGGTAGCTAGTAATGAGCAGTTCTTC.

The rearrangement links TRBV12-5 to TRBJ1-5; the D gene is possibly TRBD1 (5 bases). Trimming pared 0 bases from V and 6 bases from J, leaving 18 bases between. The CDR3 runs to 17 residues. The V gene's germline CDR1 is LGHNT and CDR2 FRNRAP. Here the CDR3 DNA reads TGTGCTAGTGGTTTGGTACTGAGACAGCCAGCCGGTCAGCCCCAGCATTTT. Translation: CASGLVLRQPAGQPQHF. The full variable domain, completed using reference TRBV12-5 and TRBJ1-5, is DARVTQTPRHKVTEMGQEVTMRCQPILGHNTVFWYRQTMMQGLELLAYFRNRAPLDDSGMPKDRFSAEMPDATLATLKIQPSEPRDSAVYFCASGLVLRQPAGQPQHFGDGTRLSIL.

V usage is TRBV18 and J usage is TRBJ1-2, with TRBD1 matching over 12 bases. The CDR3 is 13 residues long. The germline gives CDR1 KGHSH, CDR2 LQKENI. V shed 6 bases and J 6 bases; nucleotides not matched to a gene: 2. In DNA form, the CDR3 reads TGTGCCAGCTCGGGACAGGGGGCCCATGGCTACACCTTC. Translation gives CASSGQGAHGYTF.

CDR3 amino acids: CASSHLTGASSGNTIYF. The CDR3 DNA sequence: TGTGCCAGCAGCCACTTGACAGGGGCGAGCTCTGGAAACACCATATATTTT. This sequence joins TRBV3-1 (or the pseudogene TRBV3-2) and TRBJ1-3; 8 nucleotides align to TRBD1. CDR1 is LGHDT and CDR2 is YNNKEL in the germline V gene (reference sequence). Losses at the gene ends were 3 bases for V and 0 bases for J; bases not matched to a gene: 7. CDR3 length equals 17 residues.

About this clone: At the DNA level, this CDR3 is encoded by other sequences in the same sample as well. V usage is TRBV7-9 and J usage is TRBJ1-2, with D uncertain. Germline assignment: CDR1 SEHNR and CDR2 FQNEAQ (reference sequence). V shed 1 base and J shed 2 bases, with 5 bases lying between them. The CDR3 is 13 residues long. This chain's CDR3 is CASSLGANYGYTF. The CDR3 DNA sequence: TGTGCCAGCAGCTTAGGGGCCAACTATGGCTACACCTTC.

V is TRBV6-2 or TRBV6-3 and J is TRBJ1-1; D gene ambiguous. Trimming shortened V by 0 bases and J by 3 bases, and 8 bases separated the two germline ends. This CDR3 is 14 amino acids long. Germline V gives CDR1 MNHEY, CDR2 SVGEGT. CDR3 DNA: TGTGCCAGCAGTTACTCCGGCGGGGACACTGAAGCTTTCTTT. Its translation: CASSYSGGDTEAFF.

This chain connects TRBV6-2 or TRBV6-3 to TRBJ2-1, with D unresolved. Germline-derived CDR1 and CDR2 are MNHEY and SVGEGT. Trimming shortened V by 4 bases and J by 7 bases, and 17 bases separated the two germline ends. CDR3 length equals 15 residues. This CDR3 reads CASSSRQPLGNEQFF. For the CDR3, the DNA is TGTGCCAGCAGTTCCCGGCAACCTCTAGGAAATGAGCAGTTCTTC.

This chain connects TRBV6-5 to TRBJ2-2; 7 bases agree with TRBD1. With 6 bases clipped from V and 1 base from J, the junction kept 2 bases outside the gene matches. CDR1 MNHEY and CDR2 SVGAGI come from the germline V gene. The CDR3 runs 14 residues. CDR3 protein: CASSGTENTGELFF. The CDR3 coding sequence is TGTGCCAGCAGCGGGACAGAGAACACCGGGGAGCTGTTTTTT.

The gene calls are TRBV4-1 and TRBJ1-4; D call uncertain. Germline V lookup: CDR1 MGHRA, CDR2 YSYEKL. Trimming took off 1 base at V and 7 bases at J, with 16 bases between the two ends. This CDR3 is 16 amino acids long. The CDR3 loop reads CASSQGQHRQGEKLFF. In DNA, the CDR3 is TGCGCCAGCAGCCAAGGGCAGCATCGACAAGGTGAAAAACTGTTTTTT.

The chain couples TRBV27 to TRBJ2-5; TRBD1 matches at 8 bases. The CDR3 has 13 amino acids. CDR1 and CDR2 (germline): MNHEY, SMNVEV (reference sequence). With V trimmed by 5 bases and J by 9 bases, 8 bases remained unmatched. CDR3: CASSPGQGGAQYF. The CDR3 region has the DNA TGTGCCAGCAGTCCCGGACAGGGTGGGGCCCAGTACTTC.

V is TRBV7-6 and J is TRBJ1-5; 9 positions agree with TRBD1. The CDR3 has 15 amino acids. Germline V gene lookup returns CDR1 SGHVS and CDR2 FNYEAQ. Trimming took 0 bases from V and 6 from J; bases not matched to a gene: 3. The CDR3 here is CASSLAGTGSQPQHF. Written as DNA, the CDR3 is TGTGCCAGCAGCTTAGCAGGGACAGGGAGTCAGCCCCAGCATTTT.

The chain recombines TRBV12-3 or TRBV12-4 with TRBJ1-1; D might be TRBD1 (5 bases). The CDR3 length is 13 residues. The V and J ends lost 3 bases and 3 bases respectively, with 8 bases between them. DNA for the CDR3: TGTGCCAGCAGTTTTTGGGGGGACACTGAAGCTTTCTTT. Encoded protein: CASSFWGDTEAFF.

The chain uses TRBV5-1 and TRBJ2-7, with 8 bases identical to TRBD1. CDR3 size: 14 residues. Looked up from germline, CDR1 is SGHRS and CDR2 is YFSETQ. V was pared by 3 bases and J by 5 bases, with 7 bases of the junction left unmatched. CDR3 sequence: CASSWGTGKNEQYF. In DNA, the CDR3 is TGCGCCAGCAGCTGGGGGACAGGAAAAAACGAGCAGTACTTC.

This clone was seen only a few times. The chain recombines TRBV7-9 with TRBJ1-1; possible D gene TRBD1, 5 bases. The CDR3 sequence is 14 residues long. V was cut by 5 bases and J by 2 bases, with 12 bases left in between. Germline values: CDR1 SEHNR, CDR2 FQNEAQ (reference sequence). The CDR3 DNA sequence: TGTGCCAGCAGCCCCGGGACCCCCAACACTGAAGCTTTCTTT. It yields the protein CASSPGTPNTEAFF.

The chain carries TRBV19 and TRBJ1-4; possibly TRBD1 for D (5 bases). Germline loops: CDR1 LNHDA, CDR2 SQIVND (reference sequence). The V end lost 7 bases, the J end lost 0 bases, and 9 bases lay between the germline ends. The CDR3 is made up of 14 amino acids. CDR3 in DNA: TGTGCCAGTACCCGAGGGGCAACTAATGAAAAACTGTTTTTT. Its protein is CASTRGATNEKLFF.

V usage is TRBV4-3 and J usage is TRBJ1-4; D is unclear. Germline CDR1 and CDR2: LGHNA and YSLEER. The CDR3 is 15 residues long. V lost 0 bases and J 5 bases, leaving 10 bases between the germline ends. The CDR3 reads CASSQDNQPNEKLFF. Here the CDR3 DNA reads TGCGCCAGCAGCCAAGATAATCAACCCAATGAAAAACTGTTTTTT.

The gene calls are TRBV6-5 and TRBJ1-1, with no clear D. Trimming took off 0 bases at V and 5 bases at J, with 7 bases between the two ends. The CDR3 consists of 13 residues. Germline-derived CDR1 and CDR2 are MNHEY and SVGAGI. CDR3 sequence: CASSYSERTEAFF. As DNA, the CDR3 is TGTGCCAGCAGTTACTCGGAGCGGACTGAAGCTTTCTTT.

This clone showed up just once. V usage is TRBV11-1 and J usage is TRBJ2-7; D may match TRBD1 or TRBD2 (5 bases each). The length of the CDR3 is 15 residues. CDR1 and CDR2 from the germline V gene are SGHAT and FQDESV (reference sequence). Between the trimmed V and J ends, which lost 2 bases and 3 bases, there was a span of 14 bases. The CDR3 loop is CASSLISAGGYEQYF. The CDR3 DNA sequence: TGTGCCAGCAGCTTAATCTCCGCTGGGGGCTACGAGCAGTACTTC. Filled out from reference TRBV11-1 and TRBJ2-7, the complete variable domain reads EAEVAQSPRYKITEKSQAVAFWCDPISGHATLYWYRQILGQGPELLVQFQDESVVDDSQLPKDRFSAERLKGVDSTLKIQPAELGDSAMYLCASSLISAGGYEQYFGPGTRLTVT.

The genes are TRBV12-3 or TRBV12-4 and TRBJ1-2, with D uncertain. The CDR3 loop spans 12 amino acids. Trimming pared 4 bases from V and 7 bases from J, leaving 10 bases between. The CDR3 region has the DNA TGTGCCAGCAGTTATCCCCCCTCTGGCTACACCTTC. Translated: CASSYPPSGYTF.

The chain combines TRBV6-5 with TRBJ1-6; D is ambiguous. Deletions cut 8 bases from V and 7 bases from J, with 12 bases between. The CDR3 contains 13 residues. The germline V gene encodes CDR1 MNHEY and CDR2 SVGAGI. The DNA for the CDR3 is TGTGCCAGCCGCCCACCGGGGAATTCACCCCTCCACTTT. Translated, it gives CASRPPGNSPLHF.

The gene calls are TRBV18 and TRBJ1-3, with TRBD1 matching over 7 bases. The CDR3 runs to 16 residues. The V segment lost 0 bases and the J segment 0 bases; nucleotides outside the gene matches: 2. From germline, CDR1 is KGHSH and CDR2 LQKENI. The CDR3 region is CASSPPTGSSGNTIYF. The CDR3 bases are TGTGCCAGCTCACCACCGACAGGGAGCTCTGGAAACACCATATATTTT.

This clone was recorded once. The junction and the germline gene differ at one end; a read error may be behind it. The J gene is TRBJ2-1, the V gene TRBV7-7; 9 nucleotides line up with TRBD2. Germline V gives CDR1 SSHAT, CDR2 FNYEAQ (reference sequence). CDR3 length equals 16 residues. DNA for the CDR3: TGTGCTAGCAGCTCATCCTGGCGGGAGGGATACAATGAGCAGTTCTTC. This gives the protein CASSSSWREGYNEQFF.

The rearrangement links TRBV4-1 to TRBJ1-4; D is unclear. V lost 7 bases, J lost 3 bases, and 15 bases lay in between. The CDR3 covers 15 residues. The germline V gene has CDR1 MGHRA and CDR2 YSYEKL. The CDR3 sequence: CASTGSFLSNEKLFF. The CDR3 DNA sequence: TGCGCCAGCACCGGGTCGTTCCTATCTAATGAAAAACTGTTTTTT.

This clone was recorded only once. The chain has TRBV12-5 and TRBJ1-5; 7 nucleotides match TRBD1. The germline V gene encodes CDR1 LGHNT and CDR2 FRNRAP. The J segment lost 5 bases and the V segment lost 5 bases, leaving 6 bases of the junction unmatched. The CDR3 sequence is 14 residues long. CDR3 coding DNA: TGTGCTAGTGGTCTCCGGGACAGAGATCAGCCCCAGCATTTT. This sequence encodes CASGLRDRDQPQHF. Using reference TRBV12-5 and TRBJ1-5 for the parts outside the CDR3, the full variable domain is DARVTQTPRHKVTEMGQEVTMRCQPILGHNTVFWYRQTMMQGLELLAYFRNRAPLDDSGMPKDRFSAEMPDATLATLKIQPSEPRDSAVYFCASGLRDRDQPQHFGDGTRLSIL.

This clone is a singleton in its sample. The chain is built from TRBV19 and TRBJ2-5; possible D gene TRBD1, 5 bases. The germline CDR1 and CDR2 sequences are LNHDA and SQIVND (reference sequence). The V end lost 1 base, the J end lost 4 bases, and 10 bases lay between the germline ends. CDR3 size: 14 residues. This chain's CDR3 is CASSIAAGSETQYF. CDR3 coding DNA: TGTGCCAGTAGTATAGCGGCAGGGTCAGAGACCCAGTACTTC.